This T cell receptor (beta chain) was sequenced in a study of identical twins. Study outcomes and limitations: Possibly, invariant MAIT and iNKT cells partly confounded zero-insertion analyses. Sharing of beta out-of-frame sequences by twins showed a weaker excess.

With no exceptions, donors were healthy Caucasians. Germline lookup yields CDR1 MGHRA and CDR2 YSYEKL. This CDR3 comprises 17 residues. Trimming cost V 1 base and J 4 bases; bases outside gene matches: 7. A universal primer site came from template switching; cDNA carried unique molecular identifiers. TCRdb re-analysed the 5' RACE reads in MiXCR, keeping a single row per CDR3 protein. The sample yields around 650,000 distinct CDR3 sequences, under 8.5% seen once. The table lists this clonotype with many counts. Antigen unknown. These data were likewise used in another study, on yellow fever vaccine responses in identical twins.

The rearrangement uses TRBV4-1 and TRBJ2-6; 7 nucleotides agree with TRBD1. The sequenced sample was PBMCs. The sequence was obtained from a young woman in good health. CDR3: CASSQGSTGYGANVLTF. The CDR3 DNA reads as TGCGCCAGCAGCCAAGGGTCGACAGGGTACGGGGCCAACGTCCTGACTTTC.